The 32 T cell receptor beta chains in this list originate from one sample, sequenced in a study of T cells in Graves' hyperthyroidism and ophthalmopathy. TCR beta CDR3 regions were amplified from RNA transcripts. TCR CDR3 regions were first amplified by RT-PCR with HTBI primers. TCRdb reanalysed the multiplex PCR reads using MiXCR and keeps one entry per CDR3 protein. The profile shows more than 550,000 distinct CDR3 sequences, approximately 18% of them singletons. Sequenced sample: blood. The source is a woman between 50 and 59 years old with Graves' hyperthyroidism that later progressed to Graves' ophthalmopathy.

The J gene is TRBJ2-7, the V gene TRBV4-1; no clear D. V was trimmed by 1 base and J by 4 bases, leaving 11 bases between them. The CDR3 runs 14 residues. Germline V gives CDR1 MGHRA, CDR2 YSYEKL. DNA of the CDR3: TGCGCCAGCAGCCAAGTTGGTCAGTTGTACGAGCAGTACTTC. The encoded protein is CASSQVGQLYEQYF.

This clonotype came up a few times. V usage is TRBV9 and J usage is TRBJ2-2, with TRBD2 identical over 7 bases. The CDR3 has 15 amino acids. V shed 4 bases, J shed 4 bases, and the junction held 7 bases outside the gene matches. Germline-derived CDR1 and CDR2 are SGDLS and YYNGEE. The CDR3 DNA sequence: TGTGCCAGCAGCATACGCGGGACTACCACCGGGGAGCTGTTTTTT. Protein product: CASSIRGTTTGELFF.

This clonotype came up many times. A read error may produce the germline difference seen at one junction end. J is TRBJ1-1 and V is TRBV20-1; TRBD1 matches at 12 bases. The germline CDR1 and CDR2 sequences are DFQATT and SNEGSKA (reference sequence). This CDR3 contains 20 residues. DNA for the CDR3: TGCAGTGCTAGAGATGGGACAGGGGGCAGGTTGACCCAGACGAACGCTGAAGCTTTCTTT. Its protein is CSARDGTGGRLTQTNAEAFF.

J is TRBJ1-5 and V is TRBV4-1, with D unclear. Germline loops: CDR1 MGHRA, CDR2 YSYEKL. The V end was cut by 1 base, the J end by 4 bases, with 11 bases between. This CDR3 is 15 amino acids long. The CDR3 region is CASSQVVSSNQPQHF. CDR3 sequence (DNA): TGCGCCAGCAGCCAAGTGGTGTCAAGTAATCAGCCCCAGCATTTT.

This clonotype was recorded many times. The V gene is TRBV7-3, the J gene TRBJ2-7; TRBD1 agrees at 9 bases. The CDR3 runs 15 residues. Germline V gives CDR1 SGHTA, CDR2 FQGTGA. With V trimmed by 6 bases and J by 3 bases, 9 bases remained unmatched. The CDR3 loop reads CASRSTGTGLYEQYF. DNA of the CDR3: TGTGCCAGCAGGTCCACCGGGACAGGGCTCTACGAGCAGTACTTC.

This clonotype was found many times. One end of the junction is discordant with germline, which a read error may explain. This chain links TRBV7-9 with TRBJ1-1, with D possibly matching TRBD1 (5 bases). Germline loops: CDR1 SEHNR, CDR2 FQNEAQ (reference sequence). CDR3 length equals 12 residues. The CDR3 nucleotides read TGCGCCAGCAGCTTGGGGGTGACTGAAGCTTTCTTT. Translated: CASSLGVTEAFF.

The J gene is TRBJ2-7, the V gene TRBV7-9, with TRBD1 matching over 7 bases. The CDR3 extends over 15 amino acids. Per germline, CDR1 SEHNR and CDR2 FQNEAQ (reference sequence). Trimming took 2 bases from V and 7 from J; bases not matched to a gene: 11. CDR3 sequence: CASSLWATGNEEQYF. CDR3 in DNA: TGTGCCAGCAGCTTATGGGCGACAGGGAACGAGGAGCAGTACTTC. The full variable domain, rest sourced from reference TRBV7-9 and TRBJ2-7, is DTGVSQNPRHKITKRGQNVTFRCDPISEHNRLYWYRQTLGQGPEFLTYFQNEAQLEKSRLLSDRFSAERPKGSFSTLEIQRTEQGDSAMYLCASSLWATGNEEQYFGPGTRLTVT.

V gene TRBV7-9 combines with J gene TRBJ2-2, with D uncertain. The CDR3 runs 14 residues. Germline CDR1 and CDR2: SEHNR and FQNEAQ (reference sequence). Trimming took 7 bases from V and 0 from J, leaving 9 bases between them. DNA for the CDR3: TGTGCCAGCACCTTTCCGGCGAACACCGGGGAGCTGTTTTTT. Protein product: CASTFPANTGELFF. Looking up the rest from reference TRBV7-9 and TRBJ2-2 gives the full variable domain: DTGVSQNPRHKITKRGQNVTFRCDPISEHNRLYWYRQTLGQGPEFLTYFQNEAQLEKSRLLSDRFSAERPKGSFSTLEIQRTEQGDSAMYLCASTFPANTGELFFGEGSRLTVL.

The chain combines TRBV12-3 or TRBV12-4 with TRBJ1-3; 8 nucleotides agree with TRBD1. Trimming at V came to 3 bases and at J to 4 bases, leaving 8 bases not matched to a gene. The CDR3 totals 16 residues. CDR3 protein: CASSFPLTGVGNTIYF. CDR3 DNA: TGTGCCAGCAGTTTTCCCCTGACAGGGGTGGGAAACACCATATATTTT.

The rearrangement joins TRBV27 to TRBJ1-5; 7 bases match TRBD1. Germline V lookup: CDR1 MNHEY, CDR2 SMNVEV (reference sequence). The trim removed 5 bases at V and 6 bases at J, leaving 7 bases unmatched. The CDR3 contains 14 residues. In DNA, the CDR3 is TGTGCCAGCAGTACTACAGGGGTCGGTCAGCCCCAGCATTTT. Translation gives CASSTTGVGQPQHF.

At least ten counts were recorded for this clonotype. The chain links TRBV18 to TRBJ1-6; possible D gene TRBD1, 5 bases. Deletions cut 2 bases from V and 8 bases from J, with 10 bases between. Germline V gene lookup returns CDR1 KGHSH and CDR2 LQKENI. The CDR3 totals 14 residues. CDR3 coding DNA: TGTGCCAGCTCACCATCAGGGATCGATTCACCCCTCCACTTT. Translating it yields CASSPSGIDSPLHF.

This clonotype was seen only a few times. The chain has TRBV6-2 or TRBV6-3 and TRBJ2-1, with 14 bases matching TRBD2. The trim removed 4 bases at V and 8 bases at J, leaving 4 bases unmatched. The germline V gene has CDR1 MNHEY and CDR2 SVGEGT. CDR3 length: 15 amino acids. The chain's CDR3 is CASSSGLAGADEQFF. The CDR3 nucleotides are TGTGCCAGCAGTTCGGGACTAGCGGGGGCCGATGAGCAGTTCTTC.

The genes are TRBV29-1 and TRBJ1-1; possibly TRBD1 for D (5 bases). This CDR3 region has 14 residues. V lost 0 bases to trimming and J lost 1 base, with 9 bases between them. Germline V gives CDR1 SQVTM, CDR2 ANQGSEA. This CDR3 is CSVEDRQKNTEAFF. CDR3 sequence (DNA): TGCAGCGTTGAAGACAGACAGAAGAACACTGAAGCTTTCTTT.

The chain is built from TRBV2 and TRBJ1-5, with D possibly being TRBD1 (5 bases). Looked up from germline, CDR1 is SNHLY and CDR2 is FYNNEI. V was cut by 7 bases and J by 6 bases, with 13 bases left in between. The CDR3 length is 13 residues. In DNA, the CDR3 is TGTGCCAGCACAACCCAGGGAGGTCAGCCCCAGCATTTT. This translates into CASTTQGGQPQHF.

On this clonotype itself: Just one base apart from a much larger clone, this may be a read error. The chain carries TRBV11-2 and TRBJ2-5, with D perhaps matching TRBD2 (6 bases). Germline CDR1 reads SGHAT; CDR2 reads FQNNGV. CDR3 size: 15 residues. The V end lost 5 bases, the J end lost 1 base, and 14 bases lay between the germline ends. DNA of the CDR3: TGTGCCAGCAGCAAAGGTCCAGCGGGCCAAGAGACCCAGTACTTC. Translated: CASSKGPAGQETQYF.

With respect to this clonotype: A much more abundant neighbour one base away suggests this may be a read error. V is TRBV7-6 and J is TRBJ2-1, with a weak D call TRBD1 (6 bases). CDR3 length equals 18 residues. In germline, CDR1 is SGHVS, CDR2 FNYEAQ. The CDR3 region has the DNA TGTGTCAGCAGCTTCAAACCCGGGACAAGGGTTTCCCTCAATGAGCAGTTCTTC. The encoded protein is CVSSFKPGTRVSLNEQFF.

This clonotype was counted between two and nine times. The V and J genes are TRBV3-1 and TRBJ2-2, with a weak D call TRBD2 (5 bases). The germline V gene encodes CDR1 LGHDT and CDR2 YNNKEL (reference sequence). This CDR3 has 16 amino acids. Trimming shortened V by 3 bases and J by 6 bases, and 17 bases separated the two germline ends. The CDR3 sequence: CASSQMLRAGAGELFF. As DNA, the CDR3 is TGTGCCAGCAGCCAGATGCTGAGGGCCGGGGCCGGGGAGCTGTTTTTT.

This clonotype has ten or more counts. The J gene is TRBJ1-2, the V gene TRBV6-1; D gene unclear. Germline-derived CDR1 and CDR2 are MNHNS and SASEGT. V was trimmed by 7 bases and J by 3 bases, leaving 15 bases between them. This CDR3 has 14 amino acids. This CDR3 reads CASINKGVDYGYTF. Here the CDR3 DNA reads TGTGCCAGCATAAATAAGGGAGTCGACTATGGCTACACCTTC.

This clonotype has more than one count but fewer than ten. The genes are TRBV3-1 and TRBJ1-6, with 8 nucleotides matching TRBD1. V dropped 1 base and J dropped 9; count of bases not matched to a gene: 5. This CDR3 is 15 amino acids long. CDR1 LGHDT and CDR2 YNNKEL come from the germline V gene (reference sequence). In DNA form, the CDR3 reads TGTGCCAGCAGCCAAGTACCAGGGGGCAGTTCACCCCTCCACTTT. It translates to CASSQVPGGSSPLHF.

This clonotype was detected only a few times. The chain employs TRBV29-1 and TRBJ1-2; D call uncertain. The V and J ends lost 4 bases and 4 bases respectively, with 10 bases between them. The CDR3 is 12 amino acids. CDR1 SQVTM and CDR2 ANQGSEA come from the germline V gene. The CDR3 nucleotides are TGCAGCGTTGGGAGAGACCTCTATGGCTACACCTTC. Translating it yields CSVGRDLYGYTF.

Remarks on this clonotype: A read error may explain this, as a much larger clone is one base away. The V and J genes are TRBV5-4 and TRBJ1-3; D is unresolved. In germline, CDR1 is SGHNT, CDR2 YYREEE (reference sequence). The CDR3 is 12 amino acids. The ends were cut back, 4 bases at V and 3 bases at J, with 5 bases in the middle. The CDR3 loop is CASSPNGNTIYF. The CDR3 region has the DNA TGTGCCAGCAGCCCGAATGGAAACACCATATATTTT.

This clonotype showed up many times. The chain joins TRBV2 to TRBJ2-2; D is uncertain. V lost 3 bases and J lost 5, with 10 bases in between. The germline CDR1 and CDR2 sequences are SNHLY and FYNNEI. There are 14 residues in the CDR3. The chain's CDR3 is CASSDHLRTGELFF. The CDR3 DNA is TGTGCCAGCAGTGATCACTTACGGACCGGGGAGCTGTTTTTT. The full variable domain, its missing parts supplied by reference TRBV2 and TRBJ2-2, is EPEVTQTPSHQVTQMGQEVILRCVPISNHLYFYWYRQILGQKVEFLVSFYNNEISEKSEIFDDQFSVERPDGSNFTLKIRSTKLEDSAMYFCASSDHLRTGELFFGEGSRLTVL.

The chain is built from TRBV6-5 and TRBJ1-2; tentatively, D is TRBD1 (5 bases). V was clipped by 2 bases and J by 7 bases, with 20 bases between them. The CDR3 sequence is 16 residues long. The germline V gene has CDR1 MNHEY and CDR2 SVGAGI. The CDR3 is CASSYLTGIKRFGYTF. The CDR3 DNA sequence: TGTGCCAGCAGTTACCTTACAGGAATAAAGAGGTTTGGCTACACCTTC.

This clonotype was counted ten times or more. The chain couples TRBV12-3 or TRBV12-4 to TRBJ1-1; no firm D call. This CDR3 comprises 14 residues. Trimming took off 7 bases at V and 0 bases at J, with 12 bases between the two ends. CDR3 protein: CASNLDGLNTEAFF. Here the CDR3 DNA reads TGTGCCAGCAATCTGGACGGTTTGAACACTGAAGCTTTCTTT.

This clonotype was recorded many times. The chain employs TRBV20-1 and TRBJ1-1; TRBD1 might be the D (5 bases). The germline CDR1 and CDR2 sequences are DFQATT and SNEGSKA (reference sequence). This CDR3 comprises 14 residues. Trimming left V 2 bases short and J 1 base short, with 11 bases between. CDR3 in amino acids: CSARLDTGNTEAFF. The DNA for the CDR3 is TGCAGTGCTAGACTAGACACAGGGAACACTGAAGCTTTCTTT.

The V call is TRBV14, the J call TRBJ2-1, with D uncertain. V was clipped by 0 bases and J by 14 bases, with 14 bases between them. CDR1 is SGHDN, CDR2 FVKESK, per germline. CDR3 length: 13 amino acids. The CDR3 sequence: CASSQDLVGIEFF. The CDR3 nucleotides are TGTGCCAGCAGCCAAGATCTTGTAGGGATAGAGTTCTTC.

This clonotype has only a few counts. V usage is TRBV20-1 and J usage is TRBJ1-5; D unclear. This CDR3 comprises 14 residues. CDR1 is DFQATT, CDR2 SNEGSKA, per germline (reference sequence). V was pared by 2 bases and J by 6 bases, with 14 bases between. CDR3 in DNA: TGCAGTGCTAGATCTTTGGCGAGTCGTCAGCCCCAGCATTTT. It yields the protein CSARSLASRQPQHF.

The chain couples TRBV27 to TRBJ2-7, with D uncertain. Trimming took off 2 bases at V and 3 bases at J, with 8 bases between the two ends. CDR1 is MNHEY and CDR2 is SMNVEV in the germline V gene (reference sequence). The CDR3 is 13 residues long. This CDR3 reads CASSLANDYEQYF. The CDR3 DNA reads as TGTGCCAGCAGTTTAGCTAACGACTACGAGCAGTACTTC.

The sample holds many counts of this clonotype. The chain couples TRBV11-2 to TRBJ2-3; the match to TRBD2 covers 8 bases. With V trimmed by 5 bases and J by 6 bases, 7 bases remained unmatched. The CDR3 loop spans 14 amino acids. The germline CDR1 and CDR2 sequences are SGHAT and FQNNGV. The CDR3: CASSPVAGLDTQYF. The CDR3 bases are TGTGCCAGCAGCCCCGTAGCGGGGCTGGATACGCAGTATTTT.

This clonotype has a count of ten or more. The chain combines TRBV29-1 with TRBJ1-1; 7 positions agree with TRBD1. The CDR3 is 13 residues long. Trimming cost V 7 bases and J 1 base; bases outside gene matches: 6. Germline V lookup: CDR1 SQVTM, CDR2 ANQGSEA. Here the CDR3 reads CSARGQKNTEAFF. In DNA, the CDR3 is TGCAGCGCCCGGGGACAGAAGAACACTGAAGCTTTCTTT.

This clonotype was counted at least ten times. The chain joins TRBV6-2 or TRBV6-3 to TRBJ1-2; 8 bases are shared with TRBD1. The germline gives CDR1 MNHEY, CDR2 SVGEGT. The junction had 16 bases not matched to a gene; V was cut back by 7 bases and J by 6 bases. The CDR3 runs to 16 residues. CDR3 bases: TGTGCCAGCACCGATCCCGTGGACAGGGTTTACGATGGCTACACCTTC. Protein product: CASTDPVDRVYDGYTF.

This clonotype has a count of ten or more. The V gene is TRBV3-1, the J gene TRBJ2-1, with TRBD1 identical over 7 bases. Germline V gene lookup returns CDR1 LGHDT and CDR2 YNNKEL (reference sequence). Trimming cost V 1 base and J 9 bases; bases outside gene matches: 9. This CDR3 is built from 15 residues. The CDR3 loop reads CASSQAGTVTREQFF. The CDR3 DNA reads TGTGCCAGCAGCCAAGCCGGGACAGTAACTCGTGAGCAGTTCTTC.